Listed below are T cell receptor beta chains from one sample, sequenced in a study of CD8 T cells in Susac syndrome. Each CDR3 protein gets one entry after TCRdb re-called the immunoSEQ multiplex PCR reads with MiXCR. The table includes over 150,000 distinct CDR3 sequences, 90% to 95% detected once. The sequenced sample consisted of CD4+ T cells from PBMCs. The receptors originated from a human donor with Susac syndrome. CDR3s include the opening cysteine and the closing phenylalanine or tryptophan.

TRBV29-1,TRBJ2-1,CSVEAGRLNEQFF
TRBV23-1,TRBJ1-1,CASSQWVRPWPYTEAFF
TRBV6-2/TRBV6-3,TRBJ1-2,CASSRDRESGYTF
TRBV2,TRBJ2-2,CASRGTWGNTGELFF
TRBV18,TRBJ1-1,CASSQDSNTEAFF
TRBV5-6,TRBJ2-7,CASSLVVASGTYEQYF
TRBV12-3/TRBV12-4,TRBJ1-1,CASRPGQGFEVTNTEAFF
TRBV28,TRBJ1-5,CASSFRVLSNQPQHF
TRBV28,TRBJ1-1,CASSSMGGIAEAFF
TRBV28,TRBJ2-7,CASSPGGAGFYEQYF
TRBV6-6,TRBJ1-1,CASSYSHRNSEAFF
TRBV12-3/TRBV12-4,TRBJ2-4,CASSPTGPKNIQYF
TRBV12-3/TRBV12-4,TRBJ2-1,CASRWGLAEFF
TRBV20-1,TRBJ2-1,CSARSLAGGTYEQFF
TRBV24-1,TRBJ1-2,CATSDRYGGYGYTF
TRBV28,TRBJ2-7,CASSLRGVYEQYF
TRBV20-1,TRBJ2-2,CSATGPTQPGELFF
TRBV20-1,TRBJ2-1,CSARPDSGLREQFF
TRBV7-8,TRBJ2-5,CASNPGLAGGQETQYF
TRBV9,TRBJ2-7,CASSVRQFSYEQYF
TRBV25-1,TRBJ2-7,CASGDRDEQYF
TRBV2,TRBJ1-1,CASSNRTGGNTEAFF
TRBV7-2,TRBJ2-7,CASSQRVAYEQYF
TRBV2,TRBJ1-4,CASSWGIDEKLFF
TRBV28,TRBJ1-1,CASSFGGGSTEAFF
TRBV7-2,TRBJ2-3,CASSLGLAYDTQYF
TRBV4-2,TRBJ1-5,CASSQGRGAQGGNQPQHF
TRBV5-4,TRBJ1-2,CASSLGGAVYGYTF
TRBV20-1,TRBJ2-3,CSASSRLAGGRADTQYF
TRBV7-2,TRBJ1-4,CASSQRIAEKLFF
TRBV29-1,TRBJ2-3,CSVEDPGTSGADTQYF
TRBV7-6,TRBJ2-3,CASSLGVAGGTDTQYF
TRBV29-1,TRBJ1-1,CSVAASRYTEAFF
TRBV7-9,TRBJ2-5,CASSLPSQTQYF
TRBV3-1,TRBJ2-7,CASSPGQVRGYEQYF
TRBV20-1,TRBJ2-1,CSARAGRGYNEQFF
TRBV6-2/TRBV6-3,TRBJ2-1,CASKTSGPYNEQFF
TRBV7-2,TRBJ1-1,CASSLETGTTEAFF
TRBV14,TRBJ1-2,CASSQKGDRYYGYTF
TRBV7-9,TRBJ1-1,CASSSRYQGNTEAFF
TRBV3-1,TRBJ2-3,CASSHRLAGDTDTQYF
TRBV3-1,TRBJ2-3,CASSPLAADTQYF
TRBV18,TRBJ2-1,CASSQLAGGPNEQFF
TRBV20-1,TRBJ2-1,CSADPLAGNEQFF
TRBV5-1,TRBJ1-1,CASSLESQQRAFF
TRBV20-1,TRBJ1-1,CHSPYFGRMNTEAFF
TRBV28,TRBJ1-5,CASSSGVGGPSNQPQHF
TRBV5-1,TRBJ1-6,CASSLIPANSPLHF
TRBV28,TRBJ2-5,CASRGVGQETQYF
TRBV11-2,TRBJ2-2,CASSSLRLAYGELFF
TRBV20-1,TRBJ1-5,CSARDPADSNQPQHF
TRBV28,TRBJ1-5,CASTSQGYSNQPQHF
TRBV7-8,TRBJ2-5,CASSSSVARGGKETQYF
TRBV7-2,TRBJ2-7,CASSSQVGAGYEQYF
TRBV15,TRBJ2-1,CATSRVGSGTYNEQFF
TRBV5-5,TRBJ1-1,CASTRLLNTEAFF
TRBV18,TRBJ2-5,CASSLDVGQETQYF
TRBV5-1,TRBJ1-2,CASSPDTSGYTF
TRBV6-5,TRBJ1-2,CASSYGARGYGYTF
TRBV29-1,TRBJ1-2,CSVRDRSYGYTF